This record concerns one T cell receptor beta chain sequence. This clone came up once. Its binding antigen is unknown. There are no base qualities to consult, and no much larger clone falls within one base. Interpreted using the paper, the time point label stands for: peripheral blood 6 weeks after treatment start. A cohort of approximately 31 patients with locally advanced or metastatic urothelial carcinoma, treated at Memorial Sloan Kettering on a trial protocol, was included. Peripheral blood mononuclear cells were collected pretreatment and during treatment, with between 1 and 8 total time points obtained per patient. The Qiagen DNeasy Blood extraction kit was used to purify genomic DNA from total PBMCs and from tumor samples. PBMCs were collected pretreatment and during treatment, and were isolated and stored as previously described. This record belongs to a study of PD-L1 blockade in urothelial cancer (dated by TCRdb to the late 2010s). With respect to the entire study: Therapy was started at some point between 2013 and 2015 for all patients, and atezolizumab 1,200 mg was administered intravenously every 3 weeks. About nine tenths of the roughly 29 patients were males with bladder-origin urothelial cancer, and about two thirds of the roughly 30 reported a prior smoking history. An ECOG performance status of 0 or 1 was recorded for the patients, and 0 to 3 prior chemotherapy regimens had been received by the patients. Blood samples were analyzed 3 weeks after the start of treatment (second dose) and 6 weeks after the start of treatment. A median of about 140,000 T cells and 80,000 or so unique TCRs was obtained from blood samples, and a median clonality of approximately 0.08 was observed. Somatic, immune and clinical correlates of response to PD-L1 blockade with atezolizumab in urothelial cancer were the focus of an exploratory multi-omic analysis. Pretreatment tumor samples and matched peripheral blood, collected serially before and after atezolizumab treatment, underwent TCR sequencing. Progression-free survival longer than 6 months counted as durable clinical benefit, and TCR features were additionally tested against both progression-free and overall survival. In the same patients who had TCR sequencing, pretreatment tumors also underwent whole exome sequencing and RNA sequencing. About 10 patients achieved durable clinical benefit and about 19 did not. Pretreatment blood TCR-seq was available for 27 to 30 patients, at least one posttreatment blood collection was obtained for some 25 patients, and tumor TCR-seq was available for some 25 patients. The investigation overall reported the following: Because of the small sample size (n ≈ 27) and the many exploratory analyses performed, the results are intended to be regarded as hypothesis-generating. Improved progression-free and overall survival was associated with having pretreatment peripheral blood TCR clonality below the median. Patients with durable benefit showed greater expansion of tumor-associated TCR clones in peripheral blood 3 weeks after starting treatment (n of about 20, p = 0.022).

Synthetic TCR analog templates were spiked into each PCR to estimate absolute template abundance from read counts. Using the immunoSEQ assay, TCRbeta CDR3 regions were amplified from genomic DNA with bias-controlled V and J gene primers. Rearranged TCRbeta segments were sequenced at approximately 20X coverage. The authors' analysis ran thus. Sequencing errors were corrected by clustering and CDR3s were annotated against IMGT to assign V, D and J genes. Downstream analyses used only productive TCRbeta rearrangements, leaving out any out-of-frame or stop-codon sequences. Clonality was computed as one minus Shannon entropy normalized by the log of the number of unique productive sequences. Clones differing between time points or between blood and tumor were identified using Fisher's exact test with Benjamini-Hochberg correction, with an adjusted p below 0.01 applied as the threshold. TCRdb took this table from immuneACCESS and kept in-frame rearrangements with V and J called. Such tables lack part of the clones; where checked against another copy, unresolved V genes explain under half of the gap, and the rest is unexplained. Clone size and the V and J calls come from that table; the DNA yielded D and trimming. The sample table contains some 40,000 clones; only one count was recorded for roughly 89% of them. The leading ten clones occupy less than 8% of the sample.

The sample was PBMCs, taken around atezolizumab (anti-PD-L1) treatment. The origin of this receptor is a man aged 65 to 79 with urothelial cancer.

The CDR3 protein: CASSPGDRQETQYF. The nucleotides read TGTGCCAGCAGCCCGGGGGACAGACAAGAGACCCAGTACTTC. Here the chain combines TRBV7-9 and TRBJ2-5, and perhaps TRBD1 as D gene, on 7 matching bases. The germline V gene (reference sequence) specifies SEHNR as CDR1 and FQNEAQ as CDR2. The CDR3 runs 14 amino acids, cysteine and phenylalanine included. The only DNA kept is the CDR3, 42 bases in frame from the first base. Trimming costs V 5 bases and J 2 bases, and their ends lie 12 bases apart.